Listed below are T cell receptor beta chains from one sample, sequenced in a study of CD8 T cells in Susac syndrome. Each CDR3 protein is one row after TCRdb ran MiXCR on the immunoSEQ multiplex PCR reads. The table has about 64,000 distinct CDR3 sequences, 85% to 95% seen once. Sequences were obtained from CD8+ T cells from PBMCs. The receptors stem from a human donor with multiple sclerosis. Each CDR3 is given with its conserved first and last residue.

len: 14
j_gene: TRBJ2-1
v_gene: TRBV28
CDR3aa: CASSRDRAYNEQFF

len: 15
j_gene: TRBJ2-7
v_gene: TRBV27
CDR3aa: CASSSLPGTAYEQYF

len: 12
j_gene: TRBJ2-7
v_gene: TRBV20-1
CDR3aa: CSHRDRDYEQYF

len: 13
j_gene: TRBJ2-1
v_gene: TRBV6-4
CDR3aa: CASSDQANNEQFF

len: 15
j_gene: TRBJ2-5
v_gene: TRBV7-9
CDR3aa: CASSWAQDLMGTQYF

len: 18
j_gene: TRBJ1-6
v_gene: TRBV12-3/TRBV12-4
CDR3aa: CASSPSHPGWSYNSPLHF

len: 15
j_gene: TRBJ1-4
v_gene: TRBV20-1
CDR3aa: CSATPGTGLGEKLFF

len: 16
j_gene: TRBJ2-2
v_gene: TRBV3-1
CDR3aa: CASSQERPGWAGELFF

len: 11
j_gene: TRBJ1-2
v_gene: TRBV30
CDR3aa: CAWVGGYGYTF

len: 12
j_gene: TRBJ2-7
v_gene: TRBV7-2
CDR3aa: CASSLMSYEQYF

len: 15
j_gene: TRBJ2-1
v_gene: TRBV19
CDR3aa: CATSDSSYSYNEQFF

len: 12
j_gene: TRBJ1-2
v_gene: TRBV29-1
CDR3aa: CSGDFRQNGYTF

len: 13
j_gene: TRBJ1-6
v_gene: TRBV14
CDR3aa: CASSPHGNSPLHF

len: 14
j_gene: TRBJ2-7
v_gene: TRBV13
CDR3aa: CASSFGTGGSEQYF

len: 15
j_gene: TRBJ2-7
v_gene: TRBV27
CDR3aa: CASSLTGTGFHEQYF

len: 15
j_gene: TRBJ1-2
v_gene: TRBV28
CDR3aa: CASSPTTGVDYGYTF

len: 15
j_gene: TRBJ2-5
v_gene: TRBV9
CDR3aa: CASSIASGSGETQYF

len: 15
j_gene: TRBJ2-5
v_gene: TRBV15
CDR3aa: CATSRSGRQQETQYF

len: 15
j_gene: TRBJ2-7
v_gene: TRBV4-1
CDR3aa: CASSPIAGGAYEQYF

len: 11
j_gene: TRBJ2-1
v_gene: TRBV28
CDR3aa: CASTTDNEQFF

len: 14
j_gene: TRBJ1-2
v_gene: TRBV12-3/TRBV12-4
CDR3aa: CASPRLSGAGGYTF

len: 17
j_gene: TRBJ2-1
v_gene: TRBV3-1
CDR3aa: CASSQDFSREGDNEQFF

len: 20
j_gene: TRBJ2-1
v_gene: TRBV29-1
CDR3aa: CSVDLWGRGPGSSSYNEQFF

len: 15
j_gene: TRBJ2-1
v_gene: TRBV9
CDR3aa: CASSVDGSVYNEQFF

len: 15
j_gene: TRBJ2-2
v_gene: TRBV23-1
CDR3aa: CATSSGQGAFGELFF

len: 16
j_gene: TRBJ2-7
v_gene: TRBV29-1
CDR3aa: CSVEDEGTGQTYEQYF

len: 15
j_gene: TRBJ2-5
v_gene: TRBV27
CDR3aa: CASSTGTGSAETQYF

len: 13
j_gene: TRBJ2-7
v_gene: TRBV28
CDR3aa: CASSSARYYEQYF

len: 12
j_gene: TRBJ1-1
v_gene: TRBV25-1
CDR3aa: CASSGEVPEAFF

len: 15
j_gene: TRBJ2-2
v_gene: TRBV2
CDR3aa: CASTGQGPNTGELFF

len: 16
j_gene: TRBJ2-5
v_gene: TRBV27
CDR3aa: CASSPYLRSAQETQYF

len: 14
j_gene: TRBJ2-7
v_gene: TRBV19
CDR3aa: CASSDQKYSYEQYF

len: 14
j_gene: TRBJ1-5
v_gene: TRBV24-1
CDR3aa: CATSEGAGNQPQHF

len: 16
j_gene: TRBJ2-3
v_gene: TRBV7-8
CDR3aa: CASSPPDSHSTDTQYF

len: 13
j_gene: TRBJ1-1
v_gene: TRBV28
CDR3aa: CASIKTGPTEAFF

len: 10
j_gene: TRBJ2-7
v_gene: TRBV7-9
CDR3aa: CASKGNEQYF

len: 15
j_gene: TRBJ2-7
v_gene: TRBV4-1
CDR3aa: CASSQGWDRVGEQYF

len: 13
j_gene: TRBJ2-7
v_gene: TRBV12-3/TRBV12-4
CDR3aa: CASSLRGTYEQYF

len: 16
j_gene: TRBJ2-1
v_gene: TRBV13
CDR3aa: CASSSGLGSSYNEQFF

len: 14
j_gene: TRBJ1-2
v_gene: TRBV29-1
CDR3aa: CSVDKWDRDYGYTF

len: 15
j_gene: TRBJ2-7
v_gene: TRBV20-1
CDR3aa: CSARGWTGGVYEQYF

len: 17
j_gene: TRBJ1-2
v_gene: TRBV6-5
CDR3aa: CASSSTSATLANYGYTF

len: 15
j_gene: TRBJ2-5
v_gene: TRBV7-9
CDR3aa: CASSSTDSSGETQYF

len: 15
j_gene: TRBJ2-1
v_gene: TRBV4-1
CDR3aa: CASSQDSASVAEQFF

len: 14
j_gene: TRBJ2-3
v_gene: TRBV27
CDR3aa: CASSFGQYTDTQYF

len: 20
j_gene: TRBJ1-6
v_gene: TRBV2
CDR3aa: CASSLFLLRPQSSYNSPLHF

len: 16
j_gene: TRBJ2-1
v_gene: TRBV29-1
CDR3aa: CSVDAPSGRAYNEQFF

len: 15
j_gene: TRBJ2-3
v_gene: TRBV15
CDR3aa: CATSTRTSSFNTQYF

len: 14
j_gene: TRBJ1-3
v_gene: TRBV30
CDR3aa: CAWSTDTSGNTIYF

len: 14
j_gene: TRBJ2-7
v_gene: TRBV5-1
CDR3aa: CASSSGLTSYEQYF

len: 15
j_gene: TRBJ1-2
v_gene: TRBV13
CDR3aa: CASSAGGGENYGYTF

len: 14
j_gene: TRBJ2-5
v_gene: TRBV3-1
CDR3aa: CASSQDLGTETQYF